These 26 T cell receptor beta chains came from one sample sequenced in a study of T cells in Graves' hyperthyroidism and ophthalmopathy. RNA transcripts provided the source from which TCR beta CDR3 regions were amplified. TCR CDR3 underwent first-round RT-PCR with the HTBI primer set. TCRdb independently ran MiXCR on the multiplex PCR reads; one entry per CDR3 protein. In the table there are under 300,000 distinct CDR3 sequences, more than 10% of which are singletons. The sample comprised blood. Every receptor here comes from a woman in her 30s with Graves' hyperthyroidism that later progressed to Graves' ophthalmopathy.

This clonotype was found many times. V usage is TRBV29-1 and J usage is TRBJ2-7; D is possibly TRBD2 (6 bases). Looked up from germline, CDR1 is SQVTM and CDR2 is ANQGSEA. The ends were cut back, 6 bases at V and 3 bases at J, with 18 bases in the middle. This CDR3 contains 14 residues. The CDR3 DNA reads TGCAGCGTCACCACTAGCTCGAGGGGCTACGAGCAGTACTTC. Protein product: CSVTTSSRGYEQYF.

This clonotype was recorded a few times. The V gene is TRBV20-1, the J gene TRBJ1-1, with 8 bases identical to TRBD1. The CDR3 has 18 amino acids. Germline V gene sequence: CDR1 DFQATT, CDR2 SNEGSKA (reference sequence). V lost 2 bases, J lost 4 bases, and 18 bases stayed unmatched. The CDR3 DNA follows: TGCAGTGCTAGACCTTTCGCGACAGGGGAGGGGATGGGCACTGAAGCTTTCTTT. Translation: CSARPFATGEGMGTEAFF.

This clonotype occurred many times. The genes are TRBV5-1 and TRBJ2-2; 8 bases line up with TRBD1. V lost 0 bases and J lost 7; bases outside the gene matches: 2. Germline CDR1 and CDR2: SGHRS and YFSETQ. The CDR3 is 14 residues long. Here the CDR3 reads CASSLADRGGELFF. The CDR3 DNA reads as TGCGCCAGCAGCTTGGCTGACAGGGGCGGGGAGCTGTTTTTT.

The chain carries TRBV9 and TRBJ1-1, with D possibly being TRBD1 (6 bases). The ends were cut back, 2 bases at V and 7 bases at J, with 21 bases in the middle. Germline V gene sequence: CDR1 SGDLS, CDR2 YYNGEE. This CDR3 is built from 16 residues. The chain's CDR3 is CASSVVGAGAQFEAFF. CDR3 sequence (DNA): TGTGCCAGCAGCGTCGTAGGCGCGGGGGCCCAATTTGAAGCTTTCTTT.

There are a few counts of this clonotype. This chain connects TRBV15 to TRBJ2-7, with 9 positions matching TRBD1. Germline CDR1 LNHNV, CDR2 YYDKDF (reference sequence). This CDR3 comprises 13 residues. Unmatched junction bases numbered 4, after V lost 3 bases and J lost 7 bases. CDR3 region: CATSSGQGREQYF. CDR3 DNA sequence: TGTGCCACCAGCAGTGGACAGGGGAGGGAGCAGTACTTC.

CDR3 sequence (DNA): TGTGCCAGCTCCTGGGACTCATCGGCGGACCCAAGGAATGAGCAGTTCTTC. It is translated as CASSWDSSADPRNEQFF. The J gene is TRBJ2-1, the V gene TRBV4-2, with D possibly TRBD2 on 6 matching bases. The CDR3 covers 17 residues. The V gene lost 8 bases and the J gene lost 7 bases, with 27 bases spanning the gap. CDR1 and CDR2 (germline): LGHNA, YNFKEQ.

This clonotype appeared many times. This chain's CDR3 is CATSDFVTTDRNEQFF. DNA of the CDR3: TGTGCCACCAGTGATTTTGTGACCACCGACCGAAATGAGCAGTTCTTC. The J gene is TRBJ2-1, the V gene TRBV24-1; D gene ambiguous. CDR1 and CDR2 from the germline V gene are KGHDR and SFDVKD. The CDR3 contains 16 residues. Trimming pared 1 base from V and 7 bases from J, leaving 16 bases between.

This clonotype was seen a few times. The J gene is TRBJ2-3, the V gene TRBV27; a possible D gene is TRBD2 (5 bases). Germline V CDR1 and CDR2: MNHEY, SMNVEV (reference sequence). This CDR3 contains 14 residues. The V end was cut by 2 bases, the J end by 2 bases, with 8 bases between. The CDR3 loop is CASSLNGLTDTQYF. In DNA form, the CDR3 reads TGTGCCAGCAGTTTAAACGGACTCACAGATACGCAGTATTTT.

This clonotype turned up a few times. This may stem from a read error, because a much larger clone lies one nucleotide away. The chain joins TRBV7-9 to TRBJ2-1; 7 bases map to TRBD2. Trimming at V came to 5 bases and at J to 7 bases, leaving 14 bases not matched to a gene. The germline V gene has CDR1 SEHNR and CDR2 FQNEAQ (reference sequence). The CDR3 length is 16 residues. CDR3 DNA sequence: TGTGCCAGCAGCCCCCTAGGGACTAACGGGACGAATGAGCAGTTCTTC. Its protein product is CASSPLGTNGTNEQFF. Full variable domain (remainder filled in from reference TRBV7-9 and TRBJ2-1): DTGVSQNPRHKITKRGQNVTFRCDPISEHNRLYWYRQTLGQGPEFLTYFQNEAQLEKSRLLSDRFSAERPKGSFSTLEIQRTEQGDSAMYLCASSPLGTNGTNEQFFGPGTRLTVL.

This clonotype showed up just a few times. The genes are TRBV15 and TRBJ2-4; D might be TRBD1 or TRBD2, each matching 6 bases. The CDR3 loop spans 16 amino acids. The V and J ends lost 5 bases and 0 bases respectively, with 14 bases between them. CDR1 LNHNV and CDR2 YYDKDF come from the germline V gene (reference sequence). The CDR3 DNA reads TGTGCCACCAGCCCTGGAGGGGGTCTAGCCAAAAACATTCAGTACTTC. Protein: CATSPGGGLAKNIQYF.

This clonotype was observed many times. This chain connects TRBV7-2 to TRBJ2-1; D may be TRBD2 (5 bases). The CDR3 length is 14 residues. Trimming removed 3 bases at V and 9 bases at J, with 15 bases between. Per the germline V gene, CDR1 is SGHTA and CDR2 is FQGNSA. The CDR3 spells CASSLPEGGPEQFF. CDR3 nucleotides: TGTGCCAGCAGCTTGCCAGAGGGTGGGCCTGAGCAGTTCTTC.

This clonotype has at least ten counts. The rearrangement uses TRBV27 and TRBJ1-6; the D is unclear. V was trimmed by 3 bases and J by 6 bases, leaving 12 bases between them. CDR1 and CDR2 (germline): MNHEY, SMNVEV (reference sequence). This CDR3 comprises 15 residues. CDR3 sequence (DNA): TGTGCCAGCAGTTTTTATGCGACCCCTAATTCACCCCTCCACTTT. It encodes CASSFYATPNSPLHF.

This clonotype was recorded many times. This chain links TRBV6-1 with TRBJ2-3; 13 nucleotides align to TRBD2. This CDR3 has 17 amino acids. Germline V lookup: CDR1 MNHNS, CDR2 SASEGT. The V segment lost 0 bases and the J segment 1 base; nucleotides outside the gene matches: 1. This CDR3 reads CASSEALAGGGTDTQYF. The CDR3 nucleotides are TGTGCCAGCAGTGAAGCACTAGCGGGAGGGGGCACAGATACGCAGTATTTT.

This clonotype has at least ten counts. The CDR3 loop reads CASSLPHRRPPDTQYF. The CDR3 DNA follows: TGTGCCAGCAGTTTACCTCATAGGCGCCCCCCAGATACGCAGTATTTT. J is TRBJ2-3 and V is TRBV12-3 or TRBV12-4, with no clear D. The CDR3 spans 16 residues. V gave up 2 bases and J gave up 4 bases, with 16 bases separating them.

The chain uses TRBV6-1 and TRBJ1-1; TRBD1 aligns across 7 bases. With V trimmed by 5 bases and J by 6 bases, 9 bases remained unmatched. Germline CDR1 MNHNS, CDR2 SASEGT. The CDR3 is made up of 14 amino acids. Here the CDR3 DNA reads TGTGCCAGCAGTTCTGGAGGGGGCCGGGCTGAAGCTTTCTTT. Translating it yields CASSSGGGRAEAFF.

There are many counts of this clonotype. Here the CDR3 DNA reads TGCAGTGCTAGTGGACACGGACTCCTTCCCAATGAGCAGTTCTTC. It codes for CSASGHGLLPNEQFF. V gene TRBV20-1 combines with J gene TRBJ2-1; D might be TRBD1 or TRBD2, each matching 5 bases. This CDR3 contains 15 residues. Trimming shortened V by 3 bases and J by 6 bases, and 18 bases separated the two germline ends. CDR1 and CDR2 from the germline V gene are DFQATT and SNEGSKA (reference sequence).

This clonotype was counted ten times or more. V usage is TRBV6-2 or TRBV6-3 and J usage is TRBJ2-1, with D possibly TRBD2 on 6 matching bases. V lost 8 bases, J lost 5 bases, and 19 bases lay in between. This CDR3 has 15 residues. Germline V gene data show CDR1 as MNHEY and CDR2 as SVGEGT. The CDR3 DNA reads TGTGCCAGCGGCCAATTATGGGGAGGAAACAATGAGCAGTTCTTC. As protein: CASGQLWGGNNEQFF.

This clonotype has ten or more counts. This sequence joins TRBV30 and TRBJ2-5; D gene unclear. This CDR3 contains 12 residues. V was shortened by 8 bases and J by 2 bases, with 12 bases between the two germline ends. Germline loops: CDR1 GTSNPN, CDR2 SVGIG (reference sequence). CDR3 sequence (DNA): TGTGCCCGGTCTTCCCTTCAAGAGACCCAGTACTTC. Encoded protein: CARSSLQETQYF.

CDR3 nucleotides: TGCAGTGCAAGACCAGGGGGAGATACGCAGTATTTT. This sequence encodes CSARPGGDTQYF. The chain employs TRBV20-1 and TRBJ2-3; TRBD1 matches 7 bases. The CDR3 loop spans 12 amino acids. CDR1 is DFQATT, CDR2 SNEGSKA, per germline (reference sequence). V lost 6 bases to trimming and J lost 5 bases; unmatched junction nucleotides: 5.

This clonotype was observed at least ten times. This rearrangement joins TRBV18 to TRBJ2-1, with 13 bases matching TRBD2. Germline assignment: CDR1 KGHSH and CDR2 LQKENI. This CDR3 is built from 17 residues. With V trimmed by 6 bases and J by 8 bases, 13 bases remained unmatched. The CDR3 region has the DNA TGTGCCAGCTCGTCCAGAGGACTAGCGGGAGTTTGGGATGAGCAGTTCTTC. Translated: CASSSRGLAGVWDEQFF. Filled out from reference TRBV18 and TRBJ2-1, the complete variable domain reads NAGVMQNPRHLVRRRGQEARLRCSPMKGHSHVYWYRQLPEEGLKFMVYLQKENIIDESGMPKERFSAEFPKEGPSILRIQQVVRGDSAAYFCASSSRGLAGVWDEQFFGPGTRLTVL.

This clonotype was seen ten or more times. The chain employs TRBV12-3 or TRBV12-4 and TRBJ2-2; 13 bases align to TRBD2. There are 15 residues in the CDR3. V lost 6 bases, J lost 6 bases, and 4 bases stayed unmatched. CDR3 sequence (DNA): TGTGCCAGCAGCTGGACTAGCGGGAGTTCCGGGGAGCTGTTTTTT. Translating gives CASSWTSGSSGELFF.

This clonotype was counted between two and nine times. Given a much more abundant clone one base away, this may be a read error. The gene calls are TRBV5-8 and TRBJ2-1, with 8 nucleotides matching TRBD2. Trimming removed 4 bases from V and 2 bases from J; junction bases left unmatched: 5. The CDR3 extends over 15 amino acids. Germline lookup yields CDR1 SGHTS and CDR2 YDEGEE. CDR3 in amino acids: CASSDSREAYNEQFF. CDR3 sequence (DNA): TGTGCCAGCAGCGACTCGCGGGAGGCCTACAATGAGCAGTTCTTC. Drawing the rest from reference TRBV5-8 and TRBJ2-1, the complete variable domain is EAGVTQSPTHLIKTRGQQATLRCSPISGHTSVYWYQQALGLGLQFLLWYDEGEERNRGNFPPRFSGRQFPNYSSELNVNALELEDSALYLCASSDSREAYNEQFFGPGTRLTVL.

This clonotype showed up many times. V usage is TRBV20-1 and J usage is TRBJ1-4; no firm D call. CDR3 size: 12 residues. Germline V gives CDR1 DFQATT, CDR2 SNEGSKA (reference sequence). CDR3 coding DNA: TGCTCAGGCCTGGGTTCCTACGAAAAACTGTTTTTT. Its translation: CSGLGSYEKLFF.

This clonotype was seen at least ten times. This rearrangement joins TRBV7-2 to TRBJ1-5; D unclear. Trimming left V 3 bases short and J 0 bases short, with 9 bases between. This CDR3 has 15 amino acids. The germline V gene has CDR1 SGHTA and CDR2 FQGNSA. The CDR3: CASSFLGNSNQPQHF. The CDR3 region has the DNA TGTGCCAGCAGCTTCTTGGGAAATAGCAATCAGCCCCAGCATTTT.

There are many counts of this clonotype. The chain joins TRBV3-1 to TRBJ2-1; perhaps TRBD2 as D (5 bases). The CDR3 is 14 amino acids. The V end was cut by 9 bases, the J end by 4 bases, with 16 bases between. The germline V gene encodes CDR1 LGHDT and CDR2 YNNKEL (reference sequence). The CDR3 loop is CASSPNREYNEQFF. The CDR3 nucleotides read TGTGCCAGTTCCCCAAACCGGGAATACAATGAGCAGTTCTTC.

This clonotype was found a few times. One junction end disagrees with the germline gene, perhaps due to a read error. V gene TRBV19 combines with J gene TRBJ2-1; 11 nucleotides line up with TRBD2. Germline lookup yields CDR1 LNHDA and CDR2 SQIVND (reference sequence). The CDR3 sequence is 14 residues long. The CDR3 is CASRIAGGYNEQFF. The CDR3, as DNA: TGTGCCAGTAGGATAGCGGGAGGGTACAATGAGCAGTTCTTC.